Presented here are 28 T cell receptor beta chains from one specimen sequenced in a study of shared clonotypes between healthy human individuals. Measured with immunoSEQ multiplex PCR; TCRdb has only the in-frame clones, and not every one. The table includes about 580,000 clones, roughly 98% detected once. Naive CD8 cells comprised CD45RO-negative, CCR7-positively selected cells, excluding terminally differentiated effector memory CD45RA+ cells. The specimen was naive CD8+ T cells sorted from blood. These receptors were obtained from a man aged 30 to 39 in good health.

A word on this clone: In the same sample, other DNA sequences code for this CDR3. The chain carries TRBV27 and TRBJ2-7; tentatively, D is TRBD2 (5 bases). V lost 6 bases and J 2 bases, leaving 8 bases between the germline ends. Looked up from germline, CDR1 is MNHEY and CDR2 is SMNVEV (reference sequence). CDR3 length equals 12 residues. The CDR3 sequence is CASRSGTYEQYF. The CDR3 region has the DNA TGTGCCAGCAGGTCCGGGACCTACGAGCAGTACTTC.

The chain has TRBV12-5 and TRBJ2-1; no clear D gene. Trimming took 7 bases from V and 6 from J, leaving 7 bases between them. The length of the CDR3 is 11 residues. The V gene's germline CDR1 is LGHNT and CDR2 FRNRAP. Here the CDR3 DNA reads TGTGCTAGTGACCACCCCAATGAGCAGTTCTTC. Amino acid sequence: CASDHPNEQFF.

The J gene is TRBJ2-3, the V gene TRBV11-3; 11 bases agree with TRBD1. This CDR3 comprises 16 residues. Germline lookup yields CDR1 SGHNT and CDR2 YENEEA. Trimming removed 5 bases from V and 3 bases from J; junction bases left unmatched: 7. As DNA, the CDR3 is TGTGCCAGCAGCACCGGACAGGGGGCGTCGACAGATACGCAGTATTTT. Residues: CASSTGQGASTDTQYF. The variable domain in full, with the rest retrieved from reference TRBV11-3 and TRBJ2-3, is EAGVVQSPRYKIIEKKQPVAFWCNPISGHNTLYWYLQNLGQGPELLIRYENEEAVDDSQLPKDRFSAERLKGVDSTLKIQPAELGDSAVYLCASSTGQGASTDTQYFGPGTRLTVL.

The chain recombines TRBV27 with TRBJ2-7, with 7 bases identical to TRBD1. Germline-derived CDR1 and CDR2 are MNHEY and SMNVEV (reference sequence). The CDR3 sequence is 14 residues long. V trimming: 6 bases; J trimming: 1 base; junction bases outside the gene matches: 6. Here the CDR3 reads CASSATGSSYEQYF. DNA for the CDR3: TGTGCCAGCAGCGCGACAGGGTCGTCCTACGAGCAGTACTTC.

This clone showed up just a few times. CDR3: CASSLIGQGPYEQYF. As DNA, the CDR3 is TGTGCCAGCAGCTTGATAGGTCAGGGCCCCTACGAGCAGTACTTC. The rearrangement joins TRBV5-6 to TRBJ2-7; TRBD1 might be the D (5 bases). The CDR3 is made up of 15 amino acids. The ends were cut back, 1 base at V and 2 bases at J, with 13 bases in the middle. Germline lookup yields CDR1 SGHDT and CDR2 YYEEEE.

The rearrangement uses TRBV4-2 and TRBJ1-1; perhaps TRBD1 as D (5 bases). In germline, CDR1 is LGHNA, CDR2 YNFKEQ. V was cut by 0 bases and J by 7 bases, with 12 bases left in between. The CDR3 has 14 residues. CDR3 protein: CASSQDGGGSEAFF. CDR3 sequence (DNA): TGTGCCAGCAGCCAAGATGGCGGGGGTAGTGAAGCTTTCTTT.

CDR3 in amino acids: CASSLQRGRAYEQYF. The CDR3 DNA reads as TGTGCCAGCAGTTTACAACGCGGGAGGGCCTACGAGCAGTACTTC. The rearrangement links TRBV27 to TRBJ2-7; 9 bases map to TRBD2. The CDR3 extends over 15 amino acids. V lost 2 bases to trimming and J lost 2 bases; unmatched junction nucleotides: 4. Germline CDR1 MNHEY, CDR2 SMNVEV (reference sequence).

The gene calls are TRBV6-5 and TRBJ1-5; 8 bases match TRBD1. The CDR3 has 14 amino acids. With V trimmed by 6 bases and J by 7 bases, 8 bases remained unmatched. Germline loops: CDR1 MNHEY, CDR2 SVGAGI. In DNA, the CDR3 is TGTGCCAGCAGCCCGGACAGGGATGGACAGCCCCAGCATTTT. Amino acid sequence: CASSPDRDGQPQHF.

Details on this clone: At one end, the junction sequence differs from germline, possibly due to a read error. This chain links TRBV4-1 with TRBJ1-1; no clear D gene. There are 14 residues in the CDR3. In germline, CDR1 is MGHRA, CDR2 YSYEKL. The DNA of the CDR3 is TGCGCCAGCAGTCAAGCTTCTAGGAACACTGAAGCTTTCTTT. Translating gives CASSQASRNTEAFF.

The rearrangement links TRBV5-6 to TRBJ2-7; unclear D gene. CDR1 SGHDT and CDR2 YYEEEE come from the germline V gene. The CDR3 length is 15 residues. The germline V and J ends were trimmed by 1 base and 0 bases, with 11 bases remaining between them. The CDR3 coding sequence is TGTGCCAGCAGCTTGCCCCTTAAAAGCTCCTACGAGCAGTACTTC. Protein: CASSLPLKSSYEQYF.

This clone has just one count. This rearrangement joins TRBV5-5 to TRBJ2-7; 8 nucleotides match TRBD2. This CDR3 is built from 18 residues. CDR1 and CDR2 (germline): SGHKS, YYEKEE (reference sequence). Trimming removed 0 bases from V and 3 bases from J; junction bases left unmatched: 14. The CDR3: CASSLGASGHHLVYEQYF. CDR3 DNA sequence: TGTGCCAGCAGCTTGGGGGCTAGCGGGCACCATCTTGTCTACGAGCAGTACTTC.

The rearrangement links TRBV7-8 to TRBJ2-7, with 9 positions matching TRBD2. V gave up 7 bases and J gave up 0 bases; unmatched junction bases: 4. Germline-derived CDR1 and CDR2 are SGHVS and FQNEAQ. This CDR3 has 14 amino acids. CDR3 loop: CASTDSGSSYEQYF. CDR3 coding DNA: TGTGCCAGCACCGATAGCGGGAGCTCCTACGAGCAGTACTTC.

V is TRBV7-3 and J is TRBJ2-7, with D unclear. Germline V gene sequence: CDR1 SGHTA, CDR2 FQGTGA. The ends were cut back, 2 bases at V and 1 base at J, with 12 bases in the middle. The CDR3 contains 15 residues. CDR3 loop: CASSLHSLGSYEQYF. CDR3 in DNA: TGTGCCAGCAGCTTACACAGCCTTGGGTCCTACGAGCAGTACTTC. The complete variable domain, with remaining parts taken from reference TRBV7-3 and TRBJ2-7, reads GAGVSQTPSNKVTEKGKYVELRCDPISGHTALYWYRQSLGQGPEFLIYFQGTGAADDSGLPNDRFFAVRPEGSVSTLKIQRTERGDSAVYLCASSLHSLGSYEQYFGPGTRLTVT.

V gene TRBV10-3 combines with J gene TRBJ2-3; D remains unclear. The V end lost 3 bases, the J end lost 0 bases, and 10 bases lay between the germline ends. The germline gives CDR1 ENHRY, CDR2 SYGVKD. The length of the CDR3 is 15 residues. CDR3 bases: TGTGCCATCAGTGACCCGGGCAGTAGCACAGATACGCAGTATTTT. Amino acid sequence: CAISDPGSSTDTQYF.

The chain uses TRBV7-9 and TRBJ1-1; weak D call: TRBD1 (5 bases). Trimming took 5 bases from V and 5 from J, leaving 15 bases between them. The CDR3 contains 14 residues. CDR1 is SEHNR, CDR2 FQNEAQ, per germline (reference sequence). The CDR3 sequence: CASSQKAGGTEAFF. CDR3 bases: TGTGCCAGCAGCCAGAAGGCGGGGGGTACTGAAGCTTTCTTT.

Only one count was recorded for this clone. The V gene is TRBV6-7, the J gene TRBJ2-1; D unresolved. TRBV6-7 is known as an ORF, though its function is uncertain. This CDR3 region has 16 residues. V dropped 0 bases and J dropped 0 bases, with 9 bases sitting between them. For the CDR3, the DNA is TGTGCCAGCAGTTACTCGGACGGAAGCTCCTACAATGAGCAGTTCTTC. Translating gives CASSYSDGSSYNEQFF.

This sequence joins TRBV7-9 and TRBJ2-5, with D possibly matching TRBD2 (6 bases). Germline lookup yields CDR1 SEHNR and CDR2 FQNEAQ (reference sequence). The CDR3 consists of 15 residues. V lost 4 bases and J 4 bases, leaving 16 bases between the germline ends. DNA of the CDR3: TGTGCCAGCAGCTCCCTAGGAGGGGTGTCAGAGACCCAGTACTTC. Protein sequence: CASSSLGGVSETQYF.

The CDR3 DNA reads TGTGCCAGCAGCTTAGGAGGCAGCAACTACGAGCAGTACTTC. Protein: CASSLGGSNYEQYF. This chain joins TRBV11-2 and TRBJ2-7; no clear D gene. Germline V gene lookup returns CDR1 SGHAT and CDR2 FQNNGV. V lost 1 base and J 3 bases, leaving 10 bases between the germline ends. CDR3 length equals 14 residues.

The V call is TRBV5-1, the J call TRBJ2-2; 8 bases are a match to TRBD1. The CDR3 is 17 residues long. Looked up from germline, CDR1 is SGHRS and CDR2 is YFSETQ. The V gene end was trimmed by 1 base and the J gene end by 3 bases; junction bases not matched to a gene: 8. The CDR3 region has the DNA TGCGCCAGCAGCTTGCGTCCGGGACAGGTGTACACCGGGGAGCTGTTTTTT. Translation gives CASSLRPGQVYTGELFF.

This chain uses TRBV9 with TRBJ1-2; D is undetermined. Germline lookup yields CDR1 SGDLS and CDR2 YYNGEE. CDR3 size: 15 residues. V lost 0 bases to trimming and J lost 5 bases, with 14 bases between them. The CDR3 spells CASSVGVTGLYGYTF. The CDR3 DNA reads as TGTGCCAGCAGCGTAGGAGTAACTGGGCTTTATGGCTACACCTTC.

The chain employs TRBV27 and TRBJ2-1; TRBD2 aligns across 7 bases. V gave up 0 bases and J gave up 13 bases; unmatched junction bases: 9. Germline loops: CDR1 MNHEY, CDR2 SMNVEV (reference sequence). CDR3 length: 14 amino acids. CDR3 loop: CASSLSSSGLPQFF. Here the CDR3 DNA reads TGTGCCAGCAGTTTATCGAGTAGCGGGCTACCACAGTTCTTC.

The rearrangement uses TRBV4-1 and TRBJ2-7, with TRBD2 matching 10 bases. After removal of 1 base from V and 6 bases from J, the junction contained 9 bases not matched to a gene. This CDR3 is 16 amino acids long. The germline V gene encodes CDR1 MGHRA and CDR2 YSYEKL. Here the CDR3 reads CASSQGLASGRSEQYF. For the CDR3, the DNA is TGCGCCAGCAGCCAAGGGTTAGCTAGCGGGAGATCCGAGCAGTACTTC.

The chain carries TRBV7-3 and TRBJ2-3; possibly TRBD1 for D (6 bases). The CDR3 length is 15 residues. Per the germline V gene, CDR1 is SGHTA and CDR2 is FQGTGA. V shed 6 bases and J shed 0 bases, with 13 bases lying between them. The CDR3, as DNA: TGTGCCAGCAGTACCGGACAGATAAGCACAGATACGCAGTATTTT. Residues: CASSTGQISTDTQYF. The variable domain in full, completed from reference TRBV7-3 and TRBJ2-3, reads GAGVSQTPSNKVTEKGKYVELRCDPISGHTALYWYRQSLGQGPEFLIYFQGTGAADDSGLPNDRFFAVRPEGSVSTLKIQRTERGDSAVYLCASSTGQISTDTQYFGPGTRLTVL.

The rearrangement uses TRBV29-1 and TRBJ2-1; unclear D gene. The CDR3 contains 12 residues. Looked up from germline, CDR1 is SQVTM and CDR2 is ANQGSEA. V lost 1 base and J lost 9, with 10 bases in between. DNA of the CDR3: TGCAGCGTTGAAGCCCTACCCAGTGAGCAGTTCTTC. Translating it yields CSVEALPSEQFF.

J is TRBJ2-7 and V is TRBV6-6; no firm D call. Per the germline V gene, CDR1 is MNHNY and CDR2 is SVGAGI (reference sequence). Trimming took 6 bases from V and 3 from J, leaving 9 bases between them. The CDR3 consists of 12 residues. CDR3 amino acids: CASSSDLYEQYF. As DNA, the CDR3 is TGTGCCAGCAGCTCGGACCTCTACGAGCAGTACTTC.

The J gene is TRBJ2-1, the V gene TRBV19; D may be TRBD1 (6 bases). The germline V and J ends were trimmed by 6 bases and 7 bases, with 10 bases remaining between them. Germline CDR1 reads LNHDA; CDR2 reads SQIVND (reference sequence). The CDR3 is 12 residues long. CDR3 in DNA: TGTGCCAGTAGGACAGGATGGAATGAGCAGTTCTTC. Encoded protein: CASRTGWNEQFF.

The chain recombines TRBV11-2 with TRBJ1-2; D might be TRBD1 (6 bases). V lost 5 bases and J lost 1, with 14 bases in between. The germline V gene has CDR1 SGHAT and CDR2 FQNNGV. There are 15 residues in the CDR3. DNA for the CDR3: TGTGCCAGCAGCCTAACAGGGACCCATAACTATGGCTACACCTTC. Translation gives CASSLTGTHNYGYTF.

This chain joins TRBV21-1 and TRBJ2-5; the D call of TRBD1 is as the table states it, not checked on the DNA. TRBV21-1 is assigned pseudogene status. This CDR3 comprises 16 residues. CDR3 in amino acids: CASSIAEGQKKETQYF. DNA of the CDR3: TGTGCCAGCAGCATAGCAGAGGGACAGAAGAAAGAGACCCAGTACTTC.